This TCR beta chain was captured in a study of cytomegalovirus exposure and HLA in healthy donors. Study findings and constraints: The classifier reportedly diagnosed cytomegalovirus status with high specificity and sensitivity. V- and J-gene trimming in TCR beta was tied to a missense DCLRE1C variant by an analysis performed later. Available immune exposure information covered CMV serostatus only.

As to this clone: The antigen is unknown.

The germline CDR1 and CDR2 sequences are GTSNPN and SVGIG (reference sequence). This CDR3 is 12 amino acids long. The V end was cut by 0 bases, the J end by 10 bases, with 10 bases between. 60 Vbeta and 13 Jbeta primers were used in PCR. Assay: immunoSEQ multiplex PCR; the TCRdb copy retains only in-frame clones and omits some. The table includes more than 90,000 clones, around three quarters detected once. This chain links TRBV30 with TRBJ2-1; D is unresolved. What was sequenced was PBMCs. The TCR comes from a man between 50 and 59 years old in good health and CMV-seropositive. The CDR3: CAWSVTSREQFF. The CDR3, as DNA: TGTGCCTGGAGTGTTACCTCGAGGGAGCAGTTCTTC.